The 30 T cell receptor beta chains reported below all come from one sample, sequenced in a study of Graves' ophthalmopathy and Graves' hyperthyroidism (dated by TCRdb to the late 2010s). The reads were generated on an Illumina HiSeq 2000. TCR beta CDR3 regions were amplified from RNA transcripts for repertoire sequencing. HTBI primers and the Qiagen OneStep RT-PCR kit were used in a first-round RT-PCR, which was followed by a second-round multiplex PCR, size selection and purification. TCRdb redid the processing of the public reads, applying fastp at Q25 and MiXCR, and retained in-frame beta chains. Every CDR3 protein is listed once, alongside the most common genes and DNA of its rows. The sample data list about 620,000 distinct CDR3 sequences, and 20% to 25% of these were observed just once. The ten top clones hold approximately 7.7% of the sample. Specimen: peripheral blood. Receptors originate from a woman between 18 and 29 years old with stable Graves' hyperthyroidism. Some clones in this sample may be carry-over from other donors' samples. Donor details come from another sample of the same person, matched by shared clones.

This clonotype was seen more than once but under ten times. The chain combines TRBV30 with TRBJ1-3, with a weak D call TRBD1 (6 bases). Trimming took off 0 bases at V and 4 bases at J, with 10 bases between the two ends. The CDR3 totals 14 residues. The germline V gene encodes CDR1 GTSNPN and CDR2 SVGIG (reference sequence). CDR3 residues: CAWSVGGRGNTIYF. The CDR3 DNA is TGTGCCTGGAGTGTTGGGGGGCGCGGAAACACCATATATTTT.

This clonotype was recorded at least ten times. An end of the junction does not agree with germline; a read error may underlie this. This chain links TRBV29-1 with TRBJ2-7; TRBD2 aligns across 9 bases. Germline V gives CDR1 SQVTM, CDR2 ANQGSEA. CDR3 length: 13 amino acids. CDR3 nucleotide sequence: TGTAGCAGCGTTCTGCTAGCGGGAAACGAGCAGTACTTC. It encodes CSSVLLAGNEQYF.

This clonotype was observed once. The chain joins TRBV27 to TRBJ2-7; 10 bases are a match to TRBD1. From germline, CDR1 is MNHEY and CDR2 SMNVEV (reference sequence). The J segment lost 0 bases and the V segment lost 4 bases, leaving 3 bases of the junction unmatched. The CDR3 length is 15 residues. The CDR3 region has the DNA TGTGCCAGCAGTTGGACAGGGGGTTACTCCTACGAGCAGTACTTC. Protein sequence: CASSWTGGYSYEQYF.

This clonotype has ten or more counts. The V call is TRBV7-9, the J call TRBJ2-1; D not certain. Germline-derived CDR1 and CDR2 are SEHNR and FQNEAQ (reference sequence). V shed 4 bases and J shed 2 bases, with 15 bases lying between them. There are 16 residues in the CDR3. CDR3 nucleotide sequence: TGTGCCAGCAGCTCCATACGGGCTAGGACCTACAATGAGCAGTTCTTC. Its protein is CASSSIRARTYNEQFF.

This rearrangement joins TRBV3-1 to TRBJ2-5; TRBD2 matches at 8 bases. CDR1 and CDR2 (germline): LGHDT, YNNKEL (reference sequence). There are 15 residues in the CDR3. V was clipped by 3 bases and J by 4 bases; unmatched bases: 7. CDR3 DNA: TGTGCCAGCAGCCACGGGACTAGTGGTGCAGAGACCCAGTACTTC. Translation gives CASSHGTSGAETQYF.

This clonotype has at least ten counts. The chain joins TRBV30 to TRBJ1-5; D gene ambiguous. Between the trimmed V and J ends, which lost 7 bases and 0 bases, there was a span of 10 bases. CDR3 size: 13 residues. Germline CDR1 GTSNPN, CDR2 SVGIG (reference sequence). CDR3 in amino acids: CAYRKGSNQPQHF. The CDR3, as DNA: TGTGCCTATAGGAAGGGTAGCAATCAGCCCCAGCATTTT.

This chain uses TRBV28 with TRBJ2-4, with D possibly being TRBD2 (7 bases). V was shortened by 2 bases and J by 1 base, with 15 bases between the two germline ends. The CDR3 is made up of 17 amino acids. Germline V gene lookup returns CDR1 MDHEN and CDR2 SYDVKM. The CDR3 sequence is CASSLGVGGPAKNIQYF. CDR3 sequence (DNA): TGTGCCAGCAGTTTAGGTGTGGGGGGGCCGGCCAAAAACATTCAGTACTTC.

Regarding this clonotype: A single base separates this from a much larger clone, so it may be a read error. The rearrangement uses TRBV7-6 and TRBJ1-2, with TRBD1 matching 7 bases. The ends lost 11 bases at V and 6 bases at J; junction bases unmatched: 9. The CDR3 totals 12 residues. Germline CDR1 SGHVS, CDR2 FNYEAQ. The CDR3 nucleotides read TGTGCCTGGAGTGAAGGGGGCCATGGCTACACCTTC. This translates into CAWSEGGHGYTF.

This clonotype was observed at least ten times. The genes are TRBV28 and TRBJ2-7; 10 bases agree with TRBD1. After removal of 6 bases from V and 2 bases from J, the junction contained 16 bases not matched to a gene. The CDR3 length is 18 residues. The germline V gene encodes CDR1 MDHEN and CDR2 SYDVKM. CDR3 sequence: CASSDRGHGAGRPYEQYF. In DNA, the CDR3 is TGTGCCAGCAGCGACAGGGGGCACGGAGCGGGGCGACCCTACGAGCAGTACTTC.

This rearrangement joins TRBV7-8 to TRBJ1-1; no definite D call. V lost 5 bases, J lost 1 base, and 17 bases lay in between. Per the germline V gene, CDR1 is SGHVS and CDR2 is FQNEAQ. This CDR3 is 16 amino acids long. Here the CDR3 reads CASSEPLSGENTEAFF. For the CDR3, the DNA is TGTGCCAGCAGCGAGCCACTTTCGGGCGAGAACACTGAAGCTTTCTTT.

The chain uses TRBV20-1 and TRBJ2-5; no reliable D call. Germline V lookup: CDR1 DFQATT, CDR2 SNEGSKA (reference sequence). The CDR3 consists of 14 residues. Trimming pared 1 base from V and 2 bases from J, leaving 11 bases between. The CDR3 coding sequence is TGCAGTGCTAGAGGCCAGGAACTTCAAGAGACCCAGTACTTC. Translating gives CSARGQELQETQYF.

This clonotype has at least ten counts. V usage is TRBV28 and J usage is TRBJ2-7; no clear D gene. V was shortened by 6 bases and J by 4 bases, with 13 bases between the two germline ends. CDR1 MDHEN and CDR2 SYDVKM come from the germline V gene. The CDR3 spans 13 residues. DNA of the CDR3: TGTGCCAGCAGACAGAGTTCTACTTACGAGCAGTACTTC. Its protein is CASRQSSTYEQYF.

This clonotype has ten or more counts. The rearrangement joins TRBV6-1 to TRBJ2-7, with 7 bases identical to TRBD1. This CDR3 comprises 18 residues. The trim removed 0 bases at V and 2 bases at J, leaving 13 bases unmatched. Germline assignment: CDR1 MNHNS and CDR2 SASEGT. This chain's CDR3 is CASSEARRFDRVTYEQYF. In DNA, the CDR3 is TGTGCCAGCAGTGAAGCGCGTCGTTTTGACAGGGTAACCTACGAGCAGTACTTC.

This clonotype has at least ten counts. The chain links TRBV12-3 or TRBV12-4 to TRBJ2-7, with D maybe TRBD2 (5 bases). V was cut by 4 bases and J by 5 bases, with 21 bases left in between. There are 16 residues in the CDR3. The CDR3 spells CASSSGVGGLKNEQYF. For the CDR3, the DNA is TGTGCCAGCAGTTCCGGAGTTGGAGGACTCAAGAACGAGCAGTACTTC.

This chain links TRBV5-1 with TRBJ1-1; possible D gene TRBD1, 5 bases. Germline CDR1 SGHRS, CDR2 YFSETQ. The CDR3 is 15 residues long. V gave up 4 bases and J gave up 6 bases, with 19 bases separating them. CDR3 nucleotides: TGCGCCAGCAGCACCCTCAGCAGGGAAGTCCCTGAAGCTTTCTTT. This gives the protein CASSTLSREVPEAFF. Complete variable domain (other parts from reference TRBV5-1 and TRBJ1-1): KAGVTQTPRYLIKTRGQQVTLSCSPISGHRSVSWYQQTPGQGLQFLFEYFSETQRNKGNFPGRFSGRQFSNSRSEMNVSTLELGDSALYLCASSTLSREVPEAFFGQGTRLTVV.

V and J are TRBV5-1 and TRBJ1-6; D is ambiguous. V was cut by 3 bases and J by 6 bases, with 10 bases left in between. Germline V gene sequence: CDR1 SGHRS, CDR2 YFSETQ. This CDR3 region has 14 residues. The DNA of the CDR3 is TGCGCCAGCAGCTCGGAAGGATTTAATTCACCCCTCCACTTT. As protein: CASSSEGFNSPLHF.

V usage is TRBV6-1 and J usage is TRBJ2-7, with TRBD1 matching over 8 bases. J lost 4 bases, V lost 9 bases, and 2 bases had no gene match. The CDR3 spans 11 residues. CDR1 and CDR2 (germline): MNHNS, SASEGT. For the CDR3, the DNA is TGTGCCAGTCACAGGGGGTACGAGCAGTACTTC. Its protein product is CASHRGYEQYF.

This clonotype has at least ten counts. This chain uses TRBV2 with TRBJ2-2, with D uncertain. The CDR3 consists of 15 residues. Germline CDR1 and CDR2: SNHLY and FYNNEI. V lost 4 bases and J 6 bases, leaving 15 bases between the germline ends. The CDR3 sequence is CASSGHRRVSGELFF. CDR3 DNA sequence: TGTGCCAGCAGTGGACACCGACGGGTCTCCGGGGAGCTGTTTTTT.

Details on this clonotype: As the CDR3 is not closed by the conserved phenylalanine or tryptophan, this likely results from a read error. V usage is TRBV3-1 and J usage is TRBJ1-2; 7 bases map to TRBD1. CDR1 is LGHDT, CDR2 YNNKEL, per germline (reference sequence). V shed 3 bases and J 4 bases; nucleotides not matched to a gene: 8. The CDR3 contains 15 residues. The CDR3 sequence: CASSHRDRGPYGYTV. CDR3 DNA: TGTGCCAGCAGCCATAGGGACAGAGGACCCTATGGCTACACCGTC.

This clonotype was found many times. The chain has TRBV20-1 and TRBJ1-5, with 7 bases identical to TRBD1. V lost 4 bases and J lost 0; bases outside the gene matches: 6. The CDR3 spans 15 residues. Germline lookup yields CDR1 DFQATT and CDR2 SNEGSKA (reference sequence). The CDR3 bases are TGCAGTGCTACAGACAGGGTTGGTAGCAATCAGCCCCAGCATTTT. Residues: CSATDRVGSNQPQHF.

The rearrangement links TRBV9 to TRBJ1-3; D possibly corresponds to TRBD1 (6 bases). Trimming stripped 7 bases from V and 0 bases from J, with 14 bases between. The CDR3 runs 15 residues. Germline CDR1 SGDLS, CDR2 YYNGEE. The CDR3 DNA reads as TGTGCCAGCGCGCTGGACAGTTTCTCTGGAAACACCATATATTTT. It codes for CASALDSFSGNTIYF.

Of note for this clonotype: A much larger clone is a single base away; this may be a read error. This chain joins TRBV2 and TRBJ2-5; possible D gene TRBD2, 5 bases. The CDR3 has 13 amino acids. CDR1 and CDR2 from the germline V gene are SNHLY and FYNNEI. Trimming took 3 bases from V and 8 from J, leaving 13 bases between them. DNA for the CDR3: TGTGCCAGCAGTGATTCTAGCCGTGATACCCAGTACTTC. The encoded protein is CASSDSSRDTQYF.

This clonotype was counted many times. V gene TRBV6-1 combines with J gene TRBJ2-2; possible D gene TRBD1, 5 bases. Trimming took 7 bases from V and 1 from J, leaving 10 bases between them. This CDR3 has 14 residues. Germline CDR1 MNHNS, CDR2 SASEGT. The CDR3 loop is CASTTDRNTGELFF. The CDR3 bases are TGTGCCAGCACCACCGACAGGAACACCGGGGAGCTGTTTTTT.

This clonotype was seen a few times. The chain has TRBV19 and TRBJ2-7; no definite D call. CDR1 LNHDA and CDR2 SQIVND come from the germline V gene (reference sequence). This CDR3 comprises 14 residues. Trimming removed 6 bases at V and 3 bases at J, with 15 bases between. In DNA, the CDR3 is TGTGCCAGTAGCTCACCGGGCCAGAACTACGAGCAGTACTTC. Protein: CASSSPGQNYEQYF.

This clonotype was detected ten times or more. The final CDR3 position lacks the conserved phenylalanine or tryptophan, pointing to a likely read error. The chain carries TRBV12-3 or TRBV12-4 and TRBJ2-2; D might be TRBD2 (6 bases). V gave up 5 bases and J gave up 0 bases, with 10 bases separating them. This CDR3 has 15 amino acids. CDR3 nucleotide sequence: TGTGCCAGCAGTCCGGGACTCACGAACACCGGGGAGCTGTTTTCT. Protein: CASSPGLTNTGELFS.

The rearrangement joins TRBV12-3 or TRBV12-4 to TRBJ2-2, with 9 bases aligning to TRBD1. The trim removed 6 bases at V and 5 bases at J, leaving 4 bases unmatched. The CDR3 extends over 14 amino acids. CDR3 bases: TGTGCCAGCAGGGGGACAGGGAGAACCGGGGAGCTGTTTTTT. This codes for CASRGTGRTGELFF.

This clonotype has just a few counts. Possible read error: a much larger clone is one base away. This chain joins TRBV30 and TRBJ2-5, with 8 bases that match TRBD2. V was clipped by 4 bases and J by 5 bases; unmatched bases: 6. Germline CDR1 is GTSNPN and CDR2 is SVGIG (reference sequence). The CDR3 covers 13 residues. The CDR3 loop reads CAWNGGAWETQYF. The CDR3 nucleotides are TGTGCCTGGAACGGGGGGGCGTGGGAGACCCAGTACTTC.

Ten or more counts support this clonotype. The rearrangement joins TRBV19 to TRBJ1-1; the D gene is possibly TRBD1 (5 bases). This CDR3 has 13 residues. Germline values: CDR1 LNHDA, CDR2 SQIVND (reference sequence). V dropped 5 bases and J dropped 1 base, with 8 bases sitting between them. The CDR3 here is CASSATANTEAFF. CDR3 bases: TGTGCCAGTAGTGCGACAGCGAACACTGAAGCTTTCTTT.

In this sample, this clonotype turned up many times. The chain carries TRBV11-2 and TRBJ1-1; D ambiguous. The length of the CDR3 is 14 residues. Germline CDR1 and CDR2: SGHAT and FQNNGV. V shed 5 bases and J shed 5 bases, with 15 bases lying between them. In DNA, the CDR3 is TGTGCCAGCAGCCCCGATGGGCTAGGGACTGAAGCTTTCTTT. Translation gives CASSPDGLGTEAFF.

This clonotype was seen only a few times. The chain uses TRBV6-2 or TRBV6-3 and TRBJ2-7; 7 positions match TRBD2. The CDR3 sequence is 15 residues long. J gave up 0 bases and V 0 bases, and 2 bases lay outside the gene matches. The germline gives CDR1 MNHEY, CDR2 SVGEGT. CDR3 residues: CASSYSGGGSYEQYF. The CDR3 DNA follows: TGTGCCAGCAGTTACTCTGGCGGGGGCTCCTACGAGCAGTACTTC.